The 30 T cell receptor beta chains listed next were all sequenced from one sample in a study of metastatic and nonmetastatic thyroid tumors. Treatment of any kind had been given to no patient before thyroid surgery. TCRdb recomputed clones from the PCR reads via MiXCR. The sample has tens of thousands of clones, 26% seen once; the top ten hold 9.6%. Sequenced sample: blood. The receptors were sampled from a female donor with papillary thyroid cancer or a benign thyroid nodule (not recorded which). Some clones in this sample may be carry-over from other donors' samples.

The chain combines TRBV6-2 or TRBV6-3 with TRBJ2-7; a weak D match, TRBD2 (5 bases). Between the trimmed V and J ends, which lost 0 bases and 3 bases, there was a span of 9 bases. The CDR3 spans 14 residues. Germline CDR1 is MNHEY and CDR2 is SVGEGT. CDR3 coding DNA: TGTGCCAGCAGTTACTCGCGGGCCTACTACGAGCAGTACTTC. It yields the protein CASSYSRAYYEQYF.

This clone was seen a handful of times. V and J are TRBV25-1 and TRBJ1-6; D not certain. This CDR3 is 14 amino acids long. With 2 bases removed from V and 4 bases from J, the gap between germline ends came to 6 bases. The V gene's germline CDR1 is MGHDK and CDR2 SYGVNS. CDR3 nucleotides: TGTGCCAGCAGTGAACTACCTTATAATTCACCCCTCCACTTT. It is translated as CASSELPYNSPLHF.

This clone was counted many times. The CDR3 region has the DNA TGTGCCAGCAGCCTCACCCCCCTGGGGCCGGGACAGGGGACCTATGGCTACACCTTC. Translation: CASSLTPLGPGQGTYGYTF. The chain recombines TRBV7-8 with TRBJ1-2, with TRBD1 matching 10 bases. Trimming took 5 bases from V and 4 from J; bases not matched to a gene: 19. CDR3 length: 19 residues. Germline lookup yields CDR1 SGHVS and CDR2 FQNEAQ.

This clone was seen a handful of times. The junction departs from the called germline gene at one end, perhaps through a read error. The chain carries TRBV12-3 or TRBV12-4 and TRBJ1-5; tentative D call: TRBD1 (5 bases). The CDR3 consists of 14 residues. CDR3 loop: CASSLGQFNQHQNF. The CDR3 nucleotides are TGTGCCAGCAGTTTGGGGCAGTTCAATCAGCACCAGAATTTT.

This clone was detected ten times or more. The gene calls are TRBV14 and TRBJ2-6, with 7 bases aligning to TRBD1. Per the germline V gene, CDR1 is SGHDN and CDR2 is FVKESK. With V trimmed by 2 bases and J by 4 bases, 14 bases remained unmatched. The CDR3 contains 19 residues. CDR3 region: CASSQTAGQVIRGANVLTF. The CDR3 DNA reads as TGTGCCAGCAGCCAAACCGCCGGACAGGTCATTAGAGGGGCCAACGTCCTGACTTTC.

This clone was observed a few times. The rearrangement uses TRBV28 and TRBJ1-5; 10 bases align to TRBD1. After removal of 5 bases from V and 5 bases from J, the junction contained 6 bases not matched to a gene. Germline lookup yields CDR1 MDHEN and CDR2 SYDVKM. The CDR3 contains 15 residues. The chain's CDR3 is CASSTGQGSDQPQHF. Written as DNA, the CDR3 is TGTGCCAGCAGTACGGGACAGGGGTCAGATCAGCCCCAGCATTTT.

The CDR3 DNA sequence: TGTGCCAGCACCCTAGGTGGGAACACTGAAGCTTTCTTT. It encodes CASTLGGNTEAFF. This rearrangement joins TRBV5-8 to TRBJ1-1; D not certain. Trimming removed 6 bases at V and 1 base at J, with 10 bases between. The germline V gene has CDR1 SGHTS and CDR2 YDEGEE. The CDR3 covers 13 residues.

This clone was seen a handful of times. The chain employs TRBV27 and TRBJ2-7; the D call may be TRBD1 or TRBD2 (5 bases each). V was clipped by 4 bases and J by 2 bases, with 15 bases between them. Per the germline V gene, CDR1 is MNHEY and CDR2 is SMNVEV (reference sequence). This CDR3 has 15 residues. The CDR3 nucleotides are TGTGCCAGCAGTTCGGGGCTAGAAGGGACCTACGAGCAGTACTTC. This gives the protein CASSSGLEGTYEQYF.

This clone occurred many times. Other DNA variants within this sample encode the same CDR3. Here the CDR3 reads CSAKRTDLPEQYF. CDR3 in DNA: TGCAGTGCTAAACGAACAGACCTGCCCGAGCAGTACTTC. V and J are TRBV20-1 and TRBJ2-7; D unclear. CDR1 is DFQATT and CDR2 is SNEGSKA in the germline V gene (reference sequence). The V end lost 4 bases, the J end lost 6 bases, and 16 bases lay between the germline ends. CDR3 length equals 13 residues.

This clone is labeled as medium-sized (0.01 to 0.1%). The rearrangement links TRBV6-1 to TRBJ2-7, with a possible D match to TRBD2 (5 bases). The germline V and J ends were trimmed by 10 bases and 1 base, with 11 bases remaining between them. The CDR3 extends over 12 amino acids. Germline CDR1 is MNHNS and CDR2 is SASEGT. CDR3 nucleotide sequence: TGTGCCATCCTGCGGGCTTCCTACGAGCAGTACTTC. Its translation is CAILRASYEQYF.

To note about this clone: A much bigger clone sits one base away, suggesting this may be a read error. This rearrangement joins TRBV5-5 to TRBJ2-7; D gene unclear. The CDR3 has 15 residues. The germline V gene has CDR1 SGHKS and CDR2 YYEKEE (reference sequence). CDR3 DNA sequence: TGTGCCAGCATCTTGTTAGGTGATGTCTCCTACGAGCAGTACTTC. Its translation: CASILLGDVSYEQYF.

The chain carries TRBV12-3 or TRBV12-4 and TRBJ2-7; 10 bases are a match to TRBD2. This CDR3 region has 14 residues. Trimming cost V 6 bases and J 6 bases; bases outside gene matches: 8. The CDR3 DNA reads as TGTGCCAGCAGGGCATCTAGCGGGAGTCGCGAGCAGTACTTC. Translation gives CASRASSGSREQYF.

In this sample, this clone turned up once. Its ends do not fully match the called genes, so a read error is possible. This same CDR3 is encoded by further DNA sequences in the sample. The V call is TRBV5-1, the J call TRBJ2-3; D not certain. The CDR3 extends over 14 amino acids. Germline V gene data show CDR1 as SGHRS and CDR2 as YFSETQ. The CDR3 sequence: CASSFLWGTDTQYF. The CDR3 coding sequence is TGCGCCAGCAGCTTCCTATGGGGAACAGATACACAGTATTTT.

In regard to this clone: A read error may be the cause here, since a much bigger clone is one base away. CDR3 nucleotides: TGCAGTGTCCGGGGGGGCGTCGACAAAAACATTAAGTACTTC. It encodes CSVRGGVDKNIKYF. The chain joins TRBV20-1 to TRBJ2-4; 8 bases line up with TRBD2. CDR1 DFQATT and CDR2 SNEGSKA come from the germline V gene (reference sequence). The CDR3 length is 14 residues.

This clone has just a few counts. The rearrangement links TRBV7-3 to TRBJ2-7; D gene uncertain. V was cut by 6 bases and J by 0 bases, with 6 bases left in between. This CDR3 spans 12 amino acids. CDR1 is SGHTA and CDR2 is FQGTGA in the germline V gene. CDR3 coding DNA: TGTGCCAGCAGTTCGATCTCCTACGAGCAGTACTTC. It codes for CASSSISYEQYF.

Ten or more counts support this clone. A much bigger clone sits one base away, suggesting this may be a read error. The sample carries other DNA sequences with the same CDR3. The rearrangement uses TRBV2 and TRBJ1-5; D may be TRBD1 (5 bases). The CDR3 covers 19 residues. V lost 3 bases and J lost 0, with 21 bases in between. Germline CDR1 reads SNHLY; CDR2 reads FYNNEI. For the CDR3, the DNA is TGTGCCAGCAGTGAGCGTCGGCAGGCACAGGCGAGTAGCAATCAGCCCCAGCATTTT. This translates into CASSERRQAQASSNQPQHF.

The V gene is TRBV25-1, the J gene TRBJ2-1; D may be TRBD2 (7 bases). There are 16 residues in the CDR3. In germline, CDR1 is MGHDK, CDR2 SYGVNS. Trimming shortened V by 4 bases and J by 7 bases, and 20 bases separated the two germline ends. The CDR3 sequence: CASSVSWGGALNEQFF. CDR3 bases: TGTGCCAGCAGTGTATCTTGGGGGGGCGCGTTGAATGAGCAGTTCTTC.

The table lists this clone with a count of one. The chain employs TRBV28 and TRBJ2-1; 7 nucleotides agree with TRBD1. The CDR3 runs 16 residues. CDR1 is MDHEN, CDR2 SYDVKM, per germline. After removal of 6 bases from V and 10 bases from J, the junction contained 18 bases not matched to a gene. CDR3 sequence (DNA): TGTGCCAGCAGATCTCCGGGACAGTGGGCCGGTAGGGAGCAGTTCTTC. Its translation is CASRSPGQWAGREQFF. Full variable domain (outside the CDR3, taken from reference TRBV28 and TRBJ2-1): DVKVTQSSRYLVKRTGEKVFLECVQDMDHENMFWYRQDPGLGLRLIYFSYDVKMKEKGDIPEGYSVSREKKERFSLILESASTNQTSMYLCASRSPGQWAGREQFFGPGTRLTVL.

At least ten counts were recorded for this clone. The rearrangement links TRBV6-1 to TRBJ2-1; D gene ambiguous. Per germline, CDR1 MNHNS and CDR2 SASEGT. This CDR3 comprises 14 residues. Trimming took off 7 bases at V and 4 bases at J, with 14 bases between the two ends. The CDR3 nucleotides read TGTGCCAGCACCATAAACACAGATTACAATGAGCAGTTCTTC. Its protein product is CASTINTDYNEQFF.

This clone was picked up many times. The gene calls are TRBV5-4 and TRBJ1-2; 9 nucleotides match TRBD1. The CDR3 is made up of 14 amino acids. Trimming at V came to 4 bases and at J to 3 bases, leaving 4 bases not matched to a gene. In germline, CDR1 is SGHNT, CDR2 YYREEE (reference sequence). The CDR3 nucleotides are TGTGCCAGCAGCCGGACAGGGGTCCACTATGGCTACACCTTC. This sequence encodes CASSRTGVHYGYTF.

This clone was observed a handful of times. One junction end does not reproduce the germline sequence, and a read error may be involved. This CDR3 is also generated by other DNA sequences in the sample. This chain joins TRBV27 and TRBJ1-4; D may be TRBD1 (6 bases). This CDR3 has 14 amino acids. The V gene's germline CDR1 is MNHEY and CDR2 SMNVEV (reference sequence). The CDR3 coding sequence is TGTGCCAGCAGTAGAACAGGGCCGCTCGAAAAACTTTTTTTT. Its protein is CASSRTGPLEKLFF.

In its sample, this clone ranks as medium-sized. This chain uses TRBV6-1 with TRBJ2-1, with D uncertain. Germline V gene sequence: CDR1 MNHNS, CDR2 SASEGT. With 5 bases removed from V and 1 base from J, the gap between germline ends came to 9 bases. The CDR3 totals 14 residues. The CDR3 nucleotides are TGTGCCAGCAGTAGAGAGCAGTCCTACAATGAGCAGTTCTTC. This encodes CASSREQSYNEQFF.

This clone was recorded many times. This sequence joins TRBV5-4 and TRBJ2-7, with 7 bases matching TRBD2. The CDR3 extends over 15 amino acids. Germline CDR1 reads SGHNT; CDR2 reads YYREEE (reference sequence). The ends lost 7 bases at V and 4 bases at J; junction bases unmatched: 14. CDR3 amino acids: CASGPRESGTYEQYF. CDR3 in DNA: TGTGCCAGCGGGCCCAGGGAGAGCGGGACTTACGAGCAGTACTTC.

This clone ranks as medium-sized (0.01 to 0.1%). The rearrangement links TRBV7-2 to TRBJ1-3; tentative D call: TRBD1 (6 bases). Germline values: CDR1 SGHTA, CDR2 FQGNSA. This CDR3 has 15 residues. Trimming removed 0 bases from V and 1 base from J, with 7 bases in between. Here the CDR3 reads CASSLATGSGNTIYF. The CDR3 DNA reads as TGTGCCAGCAGCTTAGCTACAGGGTCTGGAAACACCATATATTTT.

The V and J genes are TRBV30 and TRBJ1-5; D might be TRBD1 (5 bases). Germline V lookup: CDR1 GTSNPN, CDR2 SVGIG (reference sequence). The CDR3 contains 14 residues. V was shortened by 2 bases and J by 6 bases, with 14 bases between the two germline ends. This CDR3 reads CAWSRGTRGQPQHF. DNA for the CDR3: TGTGCCTGGAGTCGGGGCACGAGGGGTCAGCCCCAGCATTTT.

This clone was observed a single time. The chain recombines TRBV20-1 with TRBJ2-5; weak D call: TRBD2 (5 bases). The CDR3 length is 15 residues. Germline CDR1 reads DFQATT; CDR2 reads SNEGSKA (reference sequence). Trimming cost V 3 bases and J 5 bases, with 19 bases left between them. This chain's CDR3 is CSASPPGLAAETQYF. CDR3 nucleotides: TGCAGTGCTAGTCCCCCCGGACTCGCTGCGGAGACCCAGTACTTC.

This clone was seen many times. The chain employs TRBV20-1 and TRBJ2-3; possibly TRBD1 for D (5 bases). The CDR3 is 15 residues long. The V gene lost 0 bases and the J gene lost 3 bases, with 13 bases spanning the gap. CDR1 is DFQATT, CDR2 SNEGSKA, per germline (reference sequence). In DNA, the CDR3 is TGCAGTGCTAGAGATTGGGGCGGTTGGACAGATACGCAGTATTTT. This codes for CSARDWGGWTDTQYF.

In its sample, this clone was seen many times. This CDR3 is also generated by other DNA sequences in the sample. The chain is built from TRBV10-3 and TRBJ1-1; no clear D gene. Germline V gene lookup returns CDR1 ENHRY and CDR2 SYGVKD. V was shortened by 10 bases and J by 6 bases, with 21 bases between the two germline ends. This CDR3 region has 14 residues. The CDR3 DNA sequence: TGTGCCACCGTGGAGGCCTCGATAGCCCCTGAAGCTTTCTTT. It codes for CATVEASIAPEAFF.

The chain is built from TRBV19 and TRBJ2-7; the D call may be TRBD1 or TRBD2 (5 bases each). CDR1 is LNHDA and CDR2 is SQIVND in the germline V gene (reference sequence). CDR3 length equals 13 residues. V lost 9 bases to trimming and J lost 2 bases, with 14 bases between them. In nucleotides, the CDR3 is TGTGCCAGCGGGGCCAATGGGGCCTACGAGCAGTACTTC. Its protein is CASGANGAYEQYF. Based on the CDR3 plus reference TRBV19 and TRBJ2-7, the full variable domain is DGGITQSPKYLFRKEGQNVTLSCEQNLNHDAMYWYRQDPGQGLRLIYYSQIVNDFQKGDIAEGYSVSREKKESFPLTVTSAQKNPTAFYLCASGANGAYEQYFGPGTRLTVT.

The genes are TRBV7-6 and TRBJ2-7, with D unclear. Per germline, CDR1 SGHVS and CDR2 FNYEAQ. CDR3 length: 15 amino acids. V was trimmed by 4 bases and J by 3 bases, leaving 16 bases between them. CDR3 amino acids: CASSSEDRPSYEQYF. CDR3 nucleotide sequence: TGTGCCAGCAGCTCCGAGGATCGGCCCAGCTACGAGCAGTACTTC. The variable domain in full, with the rest retrieved from reference TRBV7-6 and TRBJ2-7, is GAGVSQSPRYKVTKRGQDVALRCDPISGHVSLYWYRQALGQGPEFLTYFNYEAQQDKSGLPNDRFSAERPEGSISTLTIQRTEQRDSAMYRCASSSEDRPSYEQYFGPGTRLTVT.